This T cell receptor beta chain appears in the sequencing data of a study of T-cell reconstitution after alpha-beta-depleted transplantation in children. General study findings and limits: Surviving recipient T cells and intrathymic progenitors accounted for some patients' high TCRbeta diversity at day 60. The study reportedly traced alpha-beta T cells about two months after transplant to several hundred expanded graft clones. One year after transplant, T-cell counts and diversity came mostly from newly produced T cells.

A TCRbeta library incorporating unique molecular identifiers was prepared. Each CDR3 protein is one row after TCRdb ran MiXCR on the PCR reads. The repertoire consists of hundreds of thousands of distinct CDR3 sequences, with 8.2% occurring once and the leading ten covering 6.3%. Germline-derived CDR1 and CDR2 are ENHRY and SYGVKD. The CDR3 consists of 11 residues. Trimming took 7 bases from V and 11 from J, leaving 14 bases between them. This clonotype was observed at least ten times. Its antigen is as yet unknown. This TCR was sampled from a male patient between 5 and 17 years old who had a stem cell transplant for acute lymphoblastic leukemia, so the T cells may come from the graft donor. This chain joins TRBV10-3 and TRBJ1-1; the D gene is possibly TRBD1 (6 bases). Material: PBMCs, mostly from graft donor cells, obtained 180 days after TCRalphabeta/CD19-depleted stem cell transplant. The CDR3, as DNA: TGTGCCATCATCGGGAGGACAGATGCTTTCTTT. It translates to CAIIGRTDAFF.